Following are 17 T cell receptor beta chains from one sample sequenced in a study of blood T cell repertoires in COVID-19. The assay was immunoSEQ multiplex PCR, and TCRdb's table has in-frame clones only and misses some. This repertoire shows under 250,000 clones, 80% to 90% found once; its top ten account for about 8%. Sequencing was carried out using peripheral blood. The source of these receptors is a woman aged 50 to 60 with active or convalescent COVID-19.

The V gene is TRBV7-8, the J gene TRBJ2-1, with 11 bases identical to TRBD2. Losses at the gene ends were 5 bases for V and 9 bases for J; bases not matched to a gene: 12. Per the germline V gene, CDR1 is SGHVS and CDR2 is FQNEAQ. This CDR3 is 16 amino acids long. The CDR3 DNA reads TGTGCCAGCAGCCCTGTAGGCGGGACTAGCGGACCTGAGCAGTTCTTC. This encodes CASSPVGGTSGPEQFF.

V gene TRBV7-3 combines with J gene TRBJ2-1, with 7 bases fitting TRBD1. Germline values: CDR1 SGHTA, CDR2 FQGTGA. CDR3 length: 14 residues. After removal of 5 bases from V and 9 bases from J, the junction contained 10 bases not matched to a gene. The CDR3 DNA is TGTGCCAGCAGCGCAACTCTACAGGGGTCTGAGCAGTTCTTC. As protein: CASSATLQGSEQFF. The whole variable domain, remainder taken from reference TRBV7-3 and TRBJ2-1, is GAGVSQTPSNKVTEKGKYVELRCDPISGHTALYWYRQSLGQGPEFLIYFQGTGAADDSGLPNDRFFAVRPEGSVSTLKIQRTERGDSAVYLCASSATLQGSEQFFGPGTRLTVL.

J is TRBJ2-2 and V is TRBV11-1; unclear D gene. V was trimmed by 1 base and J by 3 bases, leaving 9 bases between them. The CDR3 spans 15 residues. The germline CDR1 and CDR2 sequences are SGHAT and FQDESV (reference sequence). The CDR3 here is CASSLDFTDTGELFF. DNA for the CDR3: TGTGCCAGCAGCTTAGACTTTACGGACACCGGGGAGCTGTTTTTT.

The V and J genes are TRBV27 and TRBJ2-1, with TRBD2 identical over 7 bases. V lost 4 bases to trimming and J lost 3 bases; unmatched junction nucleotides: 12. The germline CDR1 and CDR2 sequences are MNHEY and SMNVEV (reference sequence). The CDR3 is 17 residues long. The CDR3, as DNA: TGTGCCAGCAGTTCTAATCCGGGGGGATCGGGCTACAATGAGCAGTTCTTC. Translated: CASSSNPGGSGYNEQFF.

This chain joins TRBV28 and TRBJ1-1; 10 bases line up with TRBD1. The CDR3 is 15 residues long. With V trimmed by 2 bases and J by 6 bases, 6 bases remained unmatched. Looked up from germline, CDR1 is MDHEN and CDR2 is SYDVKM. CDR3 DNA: TGTGCCAGCAGTTTAGCTCGGACAGGGGGGGCTGAAGCTTTCTTT. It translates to CASSLARTGGAEAFF.

The CDR3 bases are TGTGCCAGCAGTGACCCTACCCATAGCGGGATCTACAATGAGCAGTTCTTC. This encodes CASSDPTHSGIYNEQFF. The V call is TRBV6-1, the J call TRBJ2-1; 8 positions agree with TRBD2. From germline, CDR1 is MNHNS and CDR2 SASEGT. V shed 3 bases, J shed 3 bases, and the junction held 10 bases outside the gene matches. This CDR3 spans 17 amino acids.

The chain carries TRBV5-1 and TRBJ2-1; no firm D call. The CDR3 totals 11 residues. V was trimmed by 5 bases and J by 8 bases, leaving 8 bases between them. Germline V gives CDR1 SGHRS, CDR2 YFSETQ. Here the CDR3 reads CASSFRDEQFF. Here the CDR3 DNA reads TGCGCCAGCAGTTTCCGCGATGAGCAGTTCTTC. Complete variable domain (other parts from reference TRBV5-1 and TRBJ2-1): KAGVTQTPRYLIKTRGQQVTLSCSPISGHRSVSWYQQTPGQGLQFLFEYFSETQRNKGNFPGRFSGRQFSNSRSEMNVSTLELGDSALYLCASSFRDEQFFGPGTRLTVL.

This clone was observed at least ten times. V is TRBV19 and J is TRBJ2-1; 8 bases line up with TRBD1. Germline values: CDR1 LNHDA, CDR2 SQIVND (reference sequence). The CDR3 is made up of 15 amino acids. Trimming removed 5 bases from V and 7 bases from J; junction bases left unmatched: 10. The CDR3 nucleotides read TGTGCCAGTAGTGTCGACAGGGGAGTTAGGAATGAGCAGTTCTTC. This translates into CASSVDRGVRNEQFF.

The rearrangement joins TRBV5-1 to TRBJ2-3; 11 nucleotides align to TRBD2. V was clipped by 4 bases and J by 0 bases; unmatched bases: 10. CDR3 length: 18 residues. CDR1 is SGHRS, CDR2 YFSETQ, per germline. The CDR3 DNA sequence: TGCGCCAGCAGCCTACCTAGCGGGAGGAGCTCCAGCACAGATACGCAGTATTTT. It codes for CASSLPSGRSSSTDTQYF.

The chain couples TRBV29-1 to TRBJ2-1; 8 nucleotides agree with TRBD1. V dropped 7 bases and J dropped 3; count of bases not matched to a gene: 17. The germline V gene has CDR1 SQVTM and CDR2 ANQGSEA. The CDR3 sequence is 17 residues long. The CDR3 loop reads CSAGTGRSLMNYNEQFF. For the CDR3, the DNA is TGCAGCGCCGGGACAGGACGTAGTTTAATGAACTACAATGAGCAGTTCTTC.

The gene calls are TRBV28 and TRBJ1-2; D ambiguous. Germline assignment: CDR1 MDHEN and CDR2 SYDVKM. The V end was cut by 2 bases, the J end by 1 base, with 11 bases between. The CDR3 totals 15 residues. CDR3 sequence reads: CASSLVLHINYGYTF. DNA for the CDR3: TGTGCCAGCAGTTTAGTCCTTCACATTAACTATGGCTACACCTTC.

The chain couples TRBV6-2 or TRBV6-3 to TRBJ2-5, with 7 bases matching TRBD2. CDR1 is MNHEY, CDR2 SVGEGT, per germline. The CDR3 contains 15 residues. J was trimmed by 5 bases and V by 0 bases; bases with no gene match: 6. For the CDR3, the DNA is TGTGCCAGCAGTTACTCAACGGGAGGCGTGGAGACCCAGTACTTC. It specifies CASSYSTGGVETQYF.

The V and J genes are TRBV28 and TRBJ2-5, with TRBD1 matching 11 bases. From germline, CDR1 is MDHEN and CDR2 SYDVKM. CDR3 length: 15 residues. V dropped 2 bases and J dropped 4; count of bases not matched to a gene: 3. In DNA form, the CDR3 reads TGTGCCAGCAGTTTAATTGGGACAGGGGGAGAGACCCAGTACTTC. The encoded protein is CASSLIGTGGETQYF.

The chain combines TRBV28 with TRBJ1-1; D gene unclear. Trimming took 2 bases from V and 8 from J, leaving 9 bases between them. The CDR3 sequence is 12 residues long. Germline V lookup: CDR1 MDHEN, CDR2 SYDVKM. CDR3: CASSLNGLEAFF. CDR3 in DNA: TGTGCCAGCAGTTTAAACGGTTTAGAAGCTTTCTTT.

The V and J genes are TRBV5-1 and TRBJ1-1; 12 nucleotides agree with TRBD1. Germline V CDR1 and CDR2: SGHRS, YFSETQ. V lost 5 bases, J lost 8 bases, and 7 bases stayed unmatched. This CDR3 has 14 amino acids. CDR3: CASRRGTGGTEAFF. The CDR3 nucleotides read TGCGCCAGCAGGCGTGGGACAGGGGGCACAGAAGCTTTCTTT.

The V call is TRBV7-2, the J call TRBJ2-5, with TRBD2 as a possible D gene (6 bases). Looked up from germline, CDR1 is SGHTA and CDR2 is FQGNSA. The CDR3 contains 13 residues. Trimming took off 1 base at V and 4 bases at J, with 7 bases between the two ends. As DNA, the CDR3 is TGTGCCAGCAGCTTAGGGGAGGTAGAGACCCAGTACTTC. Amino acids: CASSLGEVETQYF.

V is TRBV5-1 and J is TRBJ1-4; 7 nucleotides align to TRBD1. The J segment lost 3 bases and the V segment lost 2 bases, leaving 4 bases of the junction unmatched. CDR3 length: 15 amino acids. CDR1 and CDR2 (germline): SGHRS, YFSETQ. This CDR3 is CASSFQGGSNEKLFF. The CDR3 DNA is TGCGCCAGCAGCTTCCAAGGGGGCTCTAATGAAAAACTGTTTTTT.